The present T cell receptor (beta chain) was sequenced within a study of blood T cell repertoires in COVID-19. Authors' processing steps: Estimated nucleated cell counts came from reference gene primer amplification. Sequencing used immunoSEQ multiplex PCR; TCRdb keeps in-frame clones, though not all of them. V, J and clone size are those of that table, while D and trimming were read from the DNA. This sample has 250,000 to 350,000 clones, with roughly 80% found just once. Germline trimming cut 3 bases from V and 4 bases from J; bases unmatched to any gene: 6. CDR1 LGHDT and CDR2 YNNKEL come from the germline V gene (reference sequence). CDR3 size: 16 residues.

The clonotype originates from a woman in her fifties or sixties with active or convalescent COVID-19. What was sequenced was peripheral blood. The genes are TRBV3-1 (or the pseudogene TRBV3-2) and TRBJ2-7; 13 positions match TRBD2. This CDR3 reads CASSHFGTSGTYEQYF. In nucleotides, the CDR3 is TGTGCCAGCAGCCACTTCGGGACTAGCGGGACTTACGAGCAGTACTTC.